The text below deals with one T cell receptor beta chain. CDR1 and CDR2 from the germline V gene are SGHRS and YFSETQ. The CDR3 covers 15 residues. The junction had 8 bases not matched to a gene; V was cut back by 2 bases and J by 5 bases. The record originates from a study of blood T cell repertoires in COVID-19. Authors' analysis steps: Scientists estimated how many nucleated cells there were by amplifying reference gene primers. Clones were read by immunoSEQ multiplex PCR, and TCRdb kept only the in-frame ones, dropping some. V, J and clone size were drawn from that table, and D and trimming were deduced from the DNA. This sample has around 13,000 clones; over 75% occur once, and the top ten carry 29%.

The receptor was derived from a human donor in a cohort sampled during active COVID-19. Sequenced input: peripheral blood. The rearrangement joins TRBV5-1 to TRBJ1-2; 8 nucleotides align to TRBD1. The CDR3 sequence: CASSFGTGISYGYTF. The CDR3 region has the DNA TGCGCCAGCAGCTTCGGGACAGGTATCTCGTATGGCTACACCTTC.